Presented here are 12 T cell receptor beta chains from one specimen sequenced in a study of fetal regulatory T cell absence and autoimmunity (dated by TCRdb to the late 2010s). The library was made by the immunoSEQ multiplex PCR assay. TCRdb stores this immuneACCESS table with in-frame sequences only. Part of the clones is absent; in the studies checked, under half of the shortfall reflects unresolved V genes, and no reason is known for the rest. This sample lists around 100,000 clones; 72% were detected once. Together, the top ten hold roughly 2% of the sample. Specimen: pancreas tissue. The source is a male donor with IPEX syndrome.

This chain joins TRBV10-3 and TRBJ2-3; tentatively, D is TRBD1 (5 bases). The CDR3 consists of 12 residues. CDR1 is ENHRY and CDR2 is SYGVKD in the germline V gene. The ends were cut back, 4 bases at V and 4 bases at J, with 6 bases in the middle. Written as DNA, the CDR3 is TGTGCCATCAGTGCAGGGCCAGATACGCAGTATTTT. It encodes CAISAGPDTQYF.

This clone was detected only a few times. The chain is built from TRBV5-1 and TRBJ1-4; D unclear. The germline V gene encodes CDR1 SGHRS and CDR2 YFSETQ. The CDR3 covers 15 residues. V gave up 0 bases and J gave up 5 bases, with 11 bases separating them. CDR3 loop: CASSLDEPGNEKLFF. The CDR3 DNA reads as TGCGCCAGCAGCTTGGACGAACCCGGAAATGAAAAACTGTTTTTT.

This chain joins TRBV19 and TRBJ1-5, with a possible D match to TRBD1 (6 bases). V was clipped by 4 bases and J by 3 bases, with 10 bases between them. The CDR3 has 14 residues. Germline assignment: CDR1 LNHDA and CDR2 SQIVND (reference sequence). The CDR3 DNA reads TGTGCCAGTAGTACGACAGGTTTCAATCAGCCCCAGCATTTT. This sequence encodes CASSTTGFNQPQHF.

The V gene is TRBV4-2, the J gene TRBJ2-1; D is unclear. The germline CDR1 and CDR2 sequences are LGHNA and YNFKEQ. V lost 5 bases, J lost 9 bases, and 11 bases lay in between. The CDR3 spans 12 residues. DNA of the CDR3: TGTGCCAGCAGCGGCCGGTTCGGTGAGCAGTTCTTC. Amino acid sequence: CASSGRFGEQFF.

This clone was seen just once. The gene calls are TRBV4-1 and TRBJ1-2; 7 bases line up with TRBD1. The length of the CDR3 is 19 residues. In germline, CDR1 is MGHRA, CDR2 YSYEKL. Trimming removed 4 bases from V and 3 bases from J; junction bases left unmatched: 20. DNA for the CDR3: TGCGCCAGCAGCCGAGCCAGGGAAGGGGGCCATCTTTTTTACTATGGCTACACCTTC. It encodes CASSRAREGGHLFYYGYTF.

The rearrangement uses TRBV5-1 and TRBJ2-7; TRBD2 matches 9 bases. The ends lost 0 bases at V and 2 bases at J; junction bases unmatched: 3. The CDR3 sequence is 15 residues long. From germline, CDR1 is SGHRS and CDR2 YFSETQ. The CDR3 loop reads CASSLGLAVPYEQYF. The CDR3 DNA is TGCGCCAGCAGCTTGGGACTAGCGGTACCCTACGAGCAGTACTTC.

This clone was seen more than once but under ten times. The V and J genes are TRBV7-2 and TRBJ2-3, with TRBD2 matching over 9 bases. Looked up from germline, CDR1 is SGHTA and CDR2 is FQGNSA. CDR3 length equals 15 residues. Trimming removed 1 base from V and 3 bases from J; junction bases left unmatched: 2. CDR3 loop: CASSLGLAGTDTQYF. The DNA of the CDR3 is TGTGCCAGCAGCTTAGGGCTAGCGGGGACAGATACGCAGTATTTT. Full variable domain (outside the CDR3, taken from reference TRBV7-2 and TRBJ2-3): GAGVSQSPSNKVTEKGKDVELRCDPISGHTALYWYRQSLGQGLEFLIYFQGNSAPDKSGLPSDRFSAERTGGSVSTLTIQRTQQEDSAVYLCASSLGLAGTDTQYFGPGTRLTVL.

This clone was seen a few times. This sequence joins TRBV4-3 and TRBJ2-2; D is possibly TRBD2 (6 bases). Per the germline V gene, CDR1 is LGHNA and CDR2 is YSLEER. Trimming took off 5 bases at V and 3 bases at J, with 16 bases between the two ends. The CDR3 has 16 amino acids. In nucleotides, the CDR3 is TGCGCCAGCAGCGATAGACTAGTTGTCTACACCGGGGAGCTGTTTTTT. Protein: CASSDRLVVYTGELFF.

The chain is built from TRBV7-2 and TRBJ2-7; D gene uncertain. Trimming left V 1 base short and J 2 bases short, with 12 bases between. The CDR3 consists of 15 residues. Germline V gene data show CDR1 as SGHTA and CDR2 as FQGNSA. In DNA, the CDR3 is TGTGCCAGCAGCTTAGAGGGCTTTAAGCCCTACGAGCAGTACTTC. Translated, it gives CASSLEGFKPYEQYF.

The V and J genes are TRBV7-2 and TRBJ2-7; a possible D gene is TRBD2 (6 bases). The V gene's germline CDR1 is SGHTA and CDR2 FQGNSA. V shed 3 bases and J shed 0 bases, with 9 bases lying between them. There are 14 residues in the CDR3. The CDR3 protein is CASSLIGSSYEQYF. In DNA, the CDR3 is TGTGCCAGCAGCTTGATCGGGAGCTCCTACGAGCAGTACTTC.

The rearrangement uses TRBV11-2 and TRBJ2-1, with 7 nucleotides matching TRBD2. The trim removed 4 bases at V and 0 bases at J, leaving 0 bases unmatched. The CDR3 spans 14 residues. CDR1 is SGHAT, CDR2 FQNNGV, per germline. The CDR3 spells CASSWTSSYNEQFF. In DNA, the CDR3 is TGTGCCAGCAGCTGGACTAGCTCCTACAATGAGCAGTTCTTC.

The rearrangement joins TRBV6-1 to TRBJ1-5; 7 bases agree with TRBD1. The CDR3 is made up of 16 amino acids. CDR1 is MNHNS and CDR2 is SASEGT in the germline V gene. V shed 1 base, J shed 6 bases, and the junction held 9 bases outside the gene matches. The CDR3 is CASSEEDRWVGQPQHF. The CDR3 DNA sequence: TGTGCCAGCAGTGAAGAGGACAGGTGGGTGGGTCAGCCCCAGCATTTT.